This TCR beta chain was sequenced in a study of cytomegalovirus exposure and HLA in healthy donors. Worth noting for this clone: Its antigen is still unknown.

Study-wide results and caveats: Judged likely to be a sequencing artifact was a cluster of highly shared sequence variants. One later analysis reportedly identified an Asian-associated ancestry cluster that showed fewer N-insertions than the approximately 670-donor mean. Previously analyzed data showed that most TCR beta V segments were productive at a frequency of about 87% or about 30%. The study put 150 to 200 TCR beta chains on its list as cytomegalovirus-associated.

PCR was performed using 60 Vbeta and 13 Jbeta primers. Measured with immunoSEQ multiplex PCR; TCRdb has only the in-frame clones, and not every one. This table has about 150,000 clones, 70% to 80% appearing once. There are 14 residues in the CDR3. Germline V lookup: CDR1 MNHEY, CDR2 SMNVEV (reference sequence). Losses at the gene ends were 4 bases for V and 3 bases for J; bases not matched to a gene: 5. This chain joins TRBV27 and TRBJ2-7; TRBD1 matches at 8 bases. The receptor comes from a man aged 25 to 40 in good health and CMV-seropositive. Sequencing used PBMCs. The CDR3 here is CASSSLGQGYEQYF. The CDR3, as DNA: TGTGCCAGCAGTTCCCTCGGACAGGGCTACGAGCAGTACTTC.